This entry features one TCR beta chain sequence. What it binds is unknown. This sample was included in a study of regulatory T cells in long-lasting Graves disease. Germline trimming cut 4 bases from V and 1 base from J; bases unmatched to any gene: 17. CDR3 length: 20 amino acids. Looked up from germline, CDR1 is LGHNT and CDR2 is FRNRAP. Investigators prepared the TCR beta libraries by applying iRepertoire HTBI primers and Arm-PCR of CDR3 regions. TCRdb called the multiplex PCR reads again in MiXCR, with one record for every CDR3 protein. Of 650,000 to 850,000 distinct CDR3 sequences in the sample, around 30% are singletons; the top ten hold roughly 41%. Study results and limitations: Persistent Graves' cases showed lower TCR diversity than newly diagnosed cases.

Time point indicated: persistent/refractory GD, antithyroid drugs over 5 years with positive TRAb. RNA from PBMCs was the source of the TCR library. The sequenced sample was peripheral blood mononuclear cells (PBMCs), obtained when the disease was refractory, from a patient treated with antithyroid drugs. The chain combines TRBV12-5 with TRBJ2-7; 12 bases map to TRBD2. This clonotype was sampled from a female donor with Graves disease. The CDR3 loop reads CASGSGFGTSGHLLSYEQYF. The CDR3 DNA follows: TGTGCTAGTGGTTCCGGATTCGGGACTAGCGGGCATCTCCTATCCTACGAGCAGTACTTC.